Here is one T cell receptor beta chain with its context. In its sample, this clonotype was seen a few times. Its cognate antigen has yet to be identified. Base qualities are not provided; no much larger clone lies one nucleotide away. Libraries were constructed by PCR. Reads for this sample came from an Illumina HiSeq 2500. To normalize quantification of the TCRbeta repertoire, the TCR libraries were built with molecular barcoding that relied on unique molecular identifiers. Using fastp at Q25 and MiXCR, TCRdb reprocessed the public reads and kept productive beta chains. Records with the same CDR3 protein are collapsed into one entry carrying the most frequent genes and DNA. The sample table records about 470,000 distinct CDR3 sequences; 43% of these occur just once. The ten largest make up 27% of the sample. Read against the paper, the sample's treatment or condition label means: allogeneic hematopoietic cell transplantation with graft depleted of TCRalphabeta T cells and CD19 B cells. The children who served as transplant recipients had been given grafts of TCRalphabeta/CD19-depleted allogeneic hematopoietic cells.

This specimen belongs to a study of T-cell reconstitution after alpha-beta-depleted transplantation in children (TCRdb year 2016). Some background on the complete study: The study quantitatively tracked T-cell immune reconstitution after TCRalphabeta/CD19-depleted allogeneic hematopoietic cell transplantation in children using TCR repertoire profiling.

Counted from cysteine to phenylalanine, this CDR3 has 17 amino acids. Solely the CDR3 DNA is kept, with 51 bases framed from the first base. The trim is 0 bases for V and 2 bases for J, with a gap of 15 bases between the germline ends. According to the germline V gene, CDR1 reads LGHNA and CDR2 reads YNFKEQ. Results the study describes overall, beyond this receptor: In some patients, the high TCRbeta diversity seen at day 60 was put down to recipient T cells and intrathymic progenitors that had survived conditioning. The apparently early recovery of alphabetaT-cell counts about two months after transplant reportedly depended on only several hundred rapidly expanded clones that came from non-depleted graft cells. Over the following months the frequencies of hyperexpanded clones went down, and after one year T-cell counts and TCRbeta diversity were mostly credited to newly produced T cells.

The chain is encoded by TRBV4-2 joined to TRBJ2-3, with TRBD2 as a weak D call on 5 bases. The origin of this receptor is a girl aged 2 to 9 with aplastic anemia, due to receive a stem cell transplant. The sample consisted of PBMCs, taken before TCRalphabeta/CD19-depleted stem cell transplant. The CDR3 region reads CASSQDESDLITDTQYF. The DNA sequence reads TGTGCCAGCAGCCAAGATGAATCGGACTTGATCACAGATACGCAGTATTTT.